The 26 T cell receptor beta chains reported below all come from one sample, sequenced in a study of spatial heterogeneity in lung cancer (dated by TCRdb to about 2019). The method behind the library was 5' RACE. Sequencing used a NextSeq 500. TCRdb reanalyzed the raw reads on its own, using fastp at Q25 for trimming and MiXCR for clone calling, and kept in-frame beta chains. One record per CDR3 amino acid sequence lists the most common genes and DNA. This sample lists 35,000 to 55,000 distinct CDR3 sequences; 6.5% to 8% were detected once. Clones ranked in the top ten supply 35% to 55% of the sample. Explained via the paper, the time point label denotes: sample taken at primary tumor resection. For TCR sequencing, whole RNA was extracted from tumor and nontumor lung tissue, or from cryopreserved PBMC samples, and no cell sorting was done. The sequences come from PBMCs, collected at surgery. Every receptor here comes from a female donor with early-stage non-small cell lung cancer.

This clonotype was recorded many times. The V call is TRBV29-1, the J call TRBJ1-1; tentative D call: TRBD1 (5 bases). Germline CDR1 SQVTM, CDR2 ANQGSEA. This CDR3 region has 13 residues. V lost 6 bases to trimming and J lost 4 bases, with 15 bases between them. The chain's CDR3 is CSVIKDTTTEAFF. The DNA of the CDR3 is TGCAGCGTAATAAAGGACACCACCACTGAAGCTTTCTTT. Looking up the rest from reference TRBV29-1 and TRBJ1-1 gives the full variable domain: SAVISQKPSRDICQRGTSLTIQCQVDSQVTMMFWYRQQPGQSLTLIATANQGSEATYESGFVIDKFPISRPNLTFSTLTVSNMSPEDSSIYLCSVIKDTTTEAFFGQGTRLTVV.

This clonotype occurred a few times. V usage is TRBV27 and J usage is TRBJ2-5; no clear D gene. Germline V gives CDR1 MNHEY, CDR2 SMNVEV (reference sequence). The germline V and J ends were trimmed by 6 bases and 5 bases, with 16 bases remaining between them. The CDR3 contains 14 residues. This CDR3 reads CASRHGPQRETQYF. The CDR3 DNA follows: TGTGCCAGCAGGCACGGACCCCAAAGGGAGACCCAGTACTTC.

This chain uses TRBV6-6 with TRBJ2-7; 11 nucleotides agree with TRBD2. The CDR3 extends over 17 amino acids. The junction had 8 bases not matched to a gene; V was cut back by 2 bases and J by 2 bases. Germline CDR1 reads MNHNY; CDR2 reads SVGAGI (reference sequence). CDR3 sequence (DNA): TGTGCCAGCAGTTACAACCCGACTAGCGGGACCGCCTACGAGCAGTACTTC. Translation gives CASSYNPTSGTAYEQYF.

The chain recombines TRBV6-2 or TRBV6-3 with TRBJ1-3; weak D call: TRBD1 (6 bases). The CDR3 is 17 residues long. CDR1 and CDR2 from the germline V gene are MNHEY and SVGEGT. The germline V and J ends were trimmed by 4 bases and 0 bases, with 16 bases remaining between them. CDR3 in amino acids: CASSLSTGHTSGNTIYF. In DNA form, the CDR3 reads TGTGCCAGCAGTTTGTCTACAGGGCATACCTCTGGAAACACCATATATTTT.

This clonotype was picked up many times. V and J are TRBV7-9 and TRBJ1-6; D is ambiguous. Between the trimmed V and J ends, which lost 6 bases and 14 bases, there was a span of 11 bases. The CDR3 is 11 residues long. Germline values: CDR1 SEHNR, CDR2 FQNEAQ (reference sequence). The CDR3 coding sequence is TGTGCCAGCAGTACCGAAACGTCCCTCCACTTT. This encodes CASSTETSLHF.

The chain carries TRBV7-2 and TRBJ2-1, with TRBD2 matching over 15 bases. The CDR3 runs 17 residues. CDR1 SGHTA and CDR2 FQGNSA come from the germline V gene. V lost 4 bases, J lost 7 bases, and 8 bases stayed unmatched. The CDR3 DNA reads TGTGCCAGCAGCTCACCGGGACTAGCGGGGGGTTTTAATGAGCAGTTCTTC. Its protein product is CASSSPGLAGGFNEQFF.

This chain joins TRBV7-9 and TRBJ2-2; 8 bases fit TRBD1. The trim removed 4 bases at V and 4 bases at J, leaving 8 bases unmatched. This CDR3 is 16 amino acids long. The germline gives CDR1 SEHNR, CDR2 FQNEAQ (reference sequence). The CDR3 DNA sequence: TGTGCCAGCAGCTACCAGGGGGCGCGAGGCACCGGGGAGCTGTTTTTT. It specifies CASSYQGARGTGELFF. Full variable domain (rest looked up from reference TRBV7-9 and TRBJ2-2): DTGVSQNPRHKITKRGQNVTFRCDPISEHNRLYWYRQTLGQGPEFLTYFQNEAQLEKSRLLSDRFSAERPKGSFSTLEIQRTEQGDSAMYLCASSYQGARGTGELFFGEGSRLTVL.

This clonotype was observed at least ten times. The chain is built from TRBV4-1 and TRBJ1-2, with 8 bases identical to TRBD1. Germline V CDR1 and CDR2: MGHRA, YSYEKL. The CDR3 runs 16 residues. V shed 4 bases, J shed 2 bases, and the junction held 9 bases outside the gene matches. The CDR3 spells CASSRLIDRGNYGYTF. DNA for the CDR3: TGCGCCAGCAGCCGATTGATCGACAGGGGCAACTATGGCTACACCTTC.

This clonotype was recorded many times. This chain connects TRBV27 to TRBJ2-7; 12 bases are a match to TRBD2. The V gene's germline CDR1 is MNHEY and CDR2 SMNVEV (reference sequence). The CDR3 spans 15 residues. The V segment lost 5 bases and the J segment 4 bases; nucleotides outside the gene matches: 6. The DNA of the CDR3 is TGTGCCAGCAGTCTCCGGACTAGCGGGGTTTACGAGCAGTACTTC. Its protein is CASSLRTSGVYEQYF.

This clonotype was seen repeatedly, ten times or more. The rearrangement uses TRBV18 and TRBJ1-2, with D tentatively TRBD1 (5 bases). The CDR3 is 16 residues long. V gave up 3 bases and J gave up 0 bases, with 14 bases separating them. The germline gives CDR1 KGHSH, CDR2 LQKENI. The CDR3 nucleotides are TGTGCCAGCTCACCTGTGACTGGGGCCTCTAACTATGGCTACACCTTC. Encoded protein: CASSPVTGASNYGYTF.

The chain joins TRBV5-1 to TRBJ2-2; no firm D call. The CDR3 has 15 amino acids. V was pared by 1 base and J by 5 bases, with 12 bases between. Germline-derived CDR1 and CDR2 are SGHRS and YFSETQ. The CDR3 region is CASSLRPPGTGELFF. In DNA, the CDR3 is TGCGCCAGCAGCTTGAGGCCTCCAGGAACCGGGGAGCTGTTTTTT.

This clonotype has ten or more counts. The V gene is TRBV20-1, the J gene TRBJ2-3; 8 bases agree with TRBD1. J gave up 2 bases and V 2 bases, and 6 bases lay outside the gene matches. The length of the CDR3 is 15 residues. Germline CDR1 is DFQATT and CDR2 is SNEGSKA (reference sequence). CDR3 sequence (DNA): TGCAGTGCTAGACGCCTGGGACAGGCCACAGATACGCAGTATTTT. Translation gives CSARRLGQATDTQYF.

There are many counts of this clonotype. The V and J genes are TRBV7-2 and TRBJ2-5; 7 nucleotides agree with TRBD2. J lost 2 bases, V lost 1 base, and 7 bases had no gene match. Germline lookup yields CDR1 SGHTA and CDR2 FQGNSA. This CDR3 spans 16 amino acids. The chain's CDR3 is CASSLGERGPQETQYF. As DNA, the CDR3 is TGTGCCAGCAGCTTAGGGGAGCGGGGACCACAAGAGACCCAGTACTTC.

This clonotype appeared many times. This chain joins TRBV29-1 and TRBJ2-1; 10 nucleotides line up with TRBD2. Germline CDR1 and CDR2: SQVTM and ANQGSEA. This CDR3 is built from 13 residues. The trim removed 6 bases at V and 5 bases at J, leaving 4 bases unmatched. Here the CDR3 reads CSVAAGGNNEQFF. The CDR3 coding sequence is TGCAGCGTGGCAGCGGGGGGGAACAATGAGCAGTTCTTC.

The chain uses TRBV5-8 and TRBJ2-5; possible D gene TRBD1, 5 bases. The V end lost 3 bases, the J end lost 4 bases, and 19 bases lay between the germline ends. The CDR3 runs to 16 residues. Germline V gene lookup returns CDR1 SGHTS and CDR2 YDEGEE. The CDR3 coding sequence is TGTGCCAGCAGCTCCAAAGGGGCTCCCTGGGGAGAGACCCAGTACTTC. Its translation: CASSSKGAPWGETQYF.

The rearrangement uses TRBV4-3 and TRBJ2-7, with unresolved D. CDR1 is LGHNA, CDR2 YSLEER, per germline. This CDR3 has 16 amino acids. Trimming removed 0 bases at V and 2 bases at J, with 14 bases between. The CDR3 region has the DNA TGCGCCAGCAGCCAAGATGCGTCAGCTAGGCCCTACGAGCAGTACTTC. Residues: CASSQDASARPYEQYF.

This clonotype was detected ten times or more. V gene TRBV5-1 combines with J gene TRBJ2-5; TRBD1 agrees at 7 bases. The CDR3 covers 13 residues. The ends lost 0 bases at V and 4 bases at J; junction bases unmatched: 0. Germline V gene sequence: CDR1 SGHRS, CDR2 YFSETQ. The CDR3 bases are TGCGCCAGCAGCTTGGGACAGGGAGAGACCCAGTACTTC. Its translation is CASSLGQGETQYF.

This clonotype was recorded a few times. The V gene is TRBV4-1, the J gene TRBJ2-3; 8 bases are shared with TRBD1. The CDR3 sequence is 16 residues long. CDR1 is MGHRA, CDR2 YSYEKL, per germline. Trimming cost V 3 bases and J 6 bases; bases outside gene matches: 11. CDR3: CASSQEDRGTWDTQYF. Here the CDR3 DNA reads TGCGCCAGCAGCCAGGAAGACAGGGGAACATGGGATACGCAGTATTTT.

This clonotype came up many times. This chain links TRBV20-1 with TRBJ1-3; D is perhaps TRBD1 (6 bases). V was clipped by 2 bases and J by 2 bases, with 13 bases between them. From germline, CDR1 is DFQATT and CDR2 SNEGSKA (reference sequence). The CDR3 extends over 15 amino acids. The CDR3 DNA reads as TGCAGTGCTAGACCCTTAACAGGGACTGGAAACACCATATATTTT. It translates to CSARPLTGTGNTIYF.

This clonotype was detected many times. CDR3 bases: TGTGCCAGCAGCCTTGGGACAGGGGCCCACGAGCAGTACTTC. Amino acids: CASSLGTGAHEQYF. The chain joins TRBV3-1 to TRBJ2-7; TRBD1 agrees at 10 bases. CDR1 LGHDT and CDR2 YNNKEL come from the germline V gene (reference sequence). The CDR3 has 14 residues. V lost 4 bases to trimming and J lost 5 bases; unmatched junction nucleotides: 5.

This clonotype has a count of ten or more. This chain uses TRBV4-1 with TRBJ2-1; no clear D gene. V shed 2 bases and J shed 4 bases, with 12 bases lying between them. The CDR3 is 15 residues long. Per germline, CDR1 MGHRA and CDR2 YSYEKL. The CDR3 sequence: CASSQMTELYNEQFF. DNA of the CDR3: TGCGCCAGCAGCCAAATGACTGAATTATACAATGAGCAGTTCTTC.

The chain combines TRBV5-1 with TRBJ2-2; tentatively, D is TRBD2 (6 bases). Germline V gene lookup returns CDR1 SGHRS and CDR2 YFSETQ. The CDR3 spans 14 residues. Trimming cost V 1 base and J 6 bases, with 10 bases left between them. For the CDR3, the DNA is TGCGCCAGCAGCTTGTTCGGGGGAGCCGGGGAGCTGTTTTTT. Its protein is CASSLFGGAGELFF.

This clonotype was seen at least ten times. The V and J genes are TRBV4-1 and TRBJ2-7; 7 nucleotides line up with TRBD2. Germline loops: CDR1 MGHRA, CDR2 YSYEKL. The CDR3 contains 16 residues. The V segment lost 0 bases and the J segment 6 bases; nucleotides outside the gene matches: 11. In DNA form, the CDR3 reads TGCGCCAGCAGCCAAGATCCCGGGGGGACCCCTTTCGAGCAGTACTTC. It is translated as CASSQDPGGTPFEQYF.

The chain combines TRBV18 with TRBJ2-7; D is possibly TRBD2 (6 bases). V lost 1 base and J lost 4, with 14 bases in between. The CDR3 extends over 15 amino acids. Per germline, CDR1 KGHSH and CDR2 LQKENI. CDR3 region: CASSPRTGEGYEQYF. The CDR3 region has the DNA TGTGCCAGCTCACCACGGACGGGAGAGGGGTACGAGCAGTACTTC.

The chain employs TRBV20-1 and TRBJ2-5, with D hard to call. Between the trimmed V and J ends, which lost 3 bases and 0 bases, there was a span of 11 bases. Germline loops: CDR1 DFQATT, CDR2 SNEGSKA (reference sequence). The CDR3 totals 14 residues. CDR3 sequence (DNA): TGCAGTGCTAGTCGCGACGCGTACCAAGAGACCCAGTACTTC. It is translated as CSASRDAYQETQYF.

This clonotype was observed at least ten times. CDR3 nucleotide sequence: TGTGCCAGCAGTTACTCATGGGGAACCTACGAGCAGTACTTC. Translation gives CASSYSWGTYEQYF. The chain recombines TRBV6-2 or TRBV6-3 with TRBJ2-7; D is unresolved. The CDR3 is made up of 14 amino acids. V lost 0 bases and J lost 2, with 8 bases in between. Germline values: CDR1 MNHEY, CDR2 SVGEGT.